What follows describes a single T cell receptor beta chain. Its antigen is still unknown. The data derive from a study of cytomegalovirus exposure and HLA in healthy donors. CDR1 SGHVS and CDR2 FNYEAQ come from the germline V gene. The ends were cut back, 0 bases at V and 3 bases at J, with 6 bases in the middle. CDR3 length: 13 amino acids. Primers for the PCR totalled 60 Vbeta and 13 Jbeta. Original data processing: In a later analysis, of 70 million to 85 million unique beta chains, roughly 9.9 million appeared in at least two donors. The repertoire was sequenced with immunoSEQ multiplex PCR; TCRdb's copy has only in-frame clones and lacks some. V and J calls and clone size are copied from that table; D and trimming were computed from the DNA. The table lists about 120,000 clones, about 79% of them singletons. General observations from the study: Confirmation was obtained in vitro that three CMV-associated chains are specific for CMV antigens. Later findings reportedly placed an Asian-associated ancestry cluster below the approximately 670-donor mean for N-insertions. Sequencing probably produced one cluster of sequence variants that were highly shared.

This TCR derives from a man between 25 and 39 years old in good health and CMV-seropositive. Sequenced material: PBMCs. The gene calls are TRBV7-6 and TRBJ2-7, with D maybe TRBD2 (5 bases). This CDR3 reads CASSLAEGYEQYF. The CDR3 DNA is TGTGCCAGCAGCTTAGCAGAGGGCTACGAGCAGTACTTC.